The source of this T cell receptor (beta chain) is a study of T and B cells in COVID-19 patients. Turning to the study itself: Of 20 to 25 active-infection patients, roughly eleven were critically ill with mechanical ventilation or extracorporeal membrane oxygenation. In the active-infection cohort, about 90% of the roughly 20 patients had comorbidities linked to unfavorable COVID-19 outcome.

The V segment lost 1 base and the J segment 0 bases; nucleotides outside the gene matches: 14. This CDR3 has 18 amino acids. Germline lookup yields CDR1 DFQATT and CDR2 SNEGSKA (reference sequence). This clonotype was counted once. Multiplex PCR with BIOMED2 TRB-A/B primer pools amplified TRB rearrangements. TCRdb reprocessed the multiplex PCR reads with MiXCR, giving one entry per CDR3 protein. The table shows around 30,000 distinct CDR3 sequences, with approximately 30% occurring only once. Blood genomic DNA input for TRB amplification was about 250-500 ng. Material: blood. The chain couples TRBV20-1 to TRBJ1-1, with 7 positions matching TRBD1. This receptor was obtained from a human donor who had recovered from COVID-19. This CDR3 reads CSARAPQGSIGMNTEAFF. CDR3 bases: TGCAGTGCTAGAGCTCCACAGGGGAGTATCGGCATGAACACTGAAGCTTTCTTT.